The clone carrying this T cell receptor beta chain was picked up many times. The data were obtained in a study of T cells in Graves' hyperthyroidism and ophthalmopathy. Background on the study: Peripheral blood specimens were obtained at initial diagnosis, prior to any treatment.

This CDR3 has 16 amino acids. The V gene end was trimmed by 6 bases and the J gene end by 5 bases; junction bases not matched to a gene: 10. Germline V gene sequence: CDR1 MNHEY, CDR2 SVGEGT. Amplified TCR beta CDR3 regions came from RNA transcripts. Researchers ran a first-round RT-PCR on the TCR CDR3 using the HTBI primer set. TCRdb reprocessed the multiplex PCR reads via MiXCR and lists one record per CDR3 protein. The sample has 550,000 to 600,000 distinct CDR3 sequences; approximately 15% are singletons. The clonotype was recovered from a woman aged 18 to 35 with Graves' ophthalmopathy. The specimen was blood. The gene calls are TRBV6-2 or TRBV6-3 and TRBJ2-1; 10 bases match TRBD1. The CDR3 loop reads CASSPASGTGDNEQFF. CDR3 nucleotides: TGTGCCAGCAGCCCCGCGTCCGGGACAGGGGACAATGAGCAGTTCTTC.